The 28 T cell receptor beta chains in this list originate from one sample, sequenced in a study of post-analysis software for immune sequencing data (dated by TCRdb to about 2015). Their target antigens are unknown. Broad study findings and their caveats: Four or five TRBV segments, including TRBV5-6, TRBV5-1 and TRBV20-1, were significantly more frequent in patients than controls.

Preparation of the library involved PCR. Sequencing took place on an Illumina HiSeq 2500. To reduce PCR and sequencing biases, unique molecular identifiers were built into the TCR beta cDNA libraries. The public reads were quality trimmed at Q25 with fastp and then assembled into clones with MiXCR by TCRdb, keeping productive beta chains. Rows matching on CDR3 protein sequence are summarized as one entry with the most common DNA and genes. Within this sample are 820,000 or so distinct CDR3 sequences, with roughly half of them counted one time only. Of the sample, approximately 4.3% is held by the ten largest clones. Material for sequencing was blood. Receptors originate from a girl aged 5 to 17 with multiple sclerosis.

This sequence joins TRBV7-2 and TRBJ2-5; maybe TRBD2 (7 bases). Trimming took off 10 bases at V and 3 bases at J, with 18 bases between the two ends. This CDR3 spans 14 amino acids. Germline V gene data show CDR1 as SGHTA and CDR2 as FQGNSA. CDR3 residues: CAKRGGDVKETQYF. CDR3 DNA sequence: TGTGCCAAGAGGGGGGGGGACGTGAAAGAGACCCAGTACTTC.

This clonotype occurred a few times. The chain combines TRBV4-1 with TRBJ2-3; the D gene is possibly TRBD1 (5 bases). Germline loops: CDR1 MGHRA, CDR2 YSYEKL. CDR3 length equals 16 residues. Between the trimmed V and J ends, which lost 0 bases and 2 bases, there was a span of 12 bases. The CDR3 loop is CASSQDAGLYTDTQYF. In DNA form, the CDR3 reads TGCGCCAGCAGCCAAGACGCAGGGTTATACACAGATACGCAGTATTTT.

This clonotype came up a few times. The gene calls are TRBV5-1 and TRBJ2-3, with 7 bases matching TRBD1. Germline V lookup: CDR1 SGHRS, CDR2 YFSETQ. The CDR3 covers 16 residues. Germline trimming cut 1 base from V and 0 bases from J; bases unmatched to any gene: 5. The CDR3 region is CASSLLGQPSTDTQYF. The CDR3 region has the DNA TGCGCCAGCAGCTTGTTGGGACAGCCTAGCACAGATACGCAGTATTTT. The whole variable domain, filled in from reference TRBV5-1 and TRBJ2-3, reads KAGVTQTPRYLIKTRGQQVTLSCSPISGHRSVSWYQQTPGQGLQFLFEYFSETQRNKGNFPGRFSGRQFSNSRSEMNVSTLELGDSALYLCASSLLGQPSTDTQYFGPGTRLTVL.

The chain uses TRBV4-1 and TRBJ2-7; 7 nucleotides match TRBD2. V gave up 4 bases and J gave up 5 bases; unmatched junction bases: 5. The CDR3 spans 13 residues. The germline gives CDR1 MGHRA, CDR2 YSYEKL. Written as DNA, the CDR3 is TGCGCCAGCAGCCTACCAAGCGGGGACGAGCAGTACTTC. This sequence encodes CASSLPSGDEQYF.

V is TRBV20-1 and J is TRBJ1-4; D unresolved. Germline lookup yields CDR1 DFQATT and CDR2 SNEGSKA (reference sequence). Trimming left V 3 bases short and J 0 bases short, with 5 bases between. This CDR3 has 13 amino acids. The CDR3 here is CSARTSTNEKLFF. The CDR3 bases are TGCAGTGCTAGGACCTCAACTAATGAAAAACTGTTTTTT.

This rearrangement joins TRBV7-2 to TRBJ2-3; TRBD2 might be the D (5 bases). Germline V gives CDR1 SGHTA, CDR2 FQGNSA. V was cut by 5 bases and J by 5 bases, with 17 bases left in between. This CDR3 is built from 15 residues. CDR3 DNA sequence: TGTGCCAGCAGCCCCCTGGGTGGGAGCGGAGATACGCAGTATTTT. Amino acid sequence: CASSPLGGSGDTQYF.

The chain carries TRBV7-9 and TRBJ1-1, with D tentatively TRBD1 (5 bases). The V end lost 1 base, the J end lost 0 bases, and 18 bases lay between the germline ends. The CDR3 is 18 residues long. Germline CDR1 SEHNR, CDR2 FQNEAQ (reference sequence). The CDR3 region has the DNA TGTGCCAGCAGCTTAGGCGGGCACTGGGACTTAATGAACACTGAAGCTTTCTTT. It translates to CASSLGGHWDLMNTEAFF. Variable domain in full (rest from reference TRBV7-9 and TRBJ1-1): DTGVSQNPRHKITKRGQNVTFRCDPISEHNRLYWYRQTLGQGPEFLTYFQNEAQLEKSRLLSDRFSAERPKGSFSTLEIQRTEQGDSAMYLCASSLGGHWDLMNTEAFFGQGTRLTVV.

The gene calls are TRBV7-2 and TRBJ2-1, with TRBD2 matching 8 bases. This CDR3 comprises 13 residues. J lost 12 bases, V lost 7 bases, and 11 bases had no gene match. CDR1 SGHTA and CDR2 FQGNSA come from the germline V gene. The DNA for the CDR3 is TGTGCCAGCAACCCCCTTGGACTAGCTGGGCAGTTCTTC. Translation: CASNPLGLAGQFF.

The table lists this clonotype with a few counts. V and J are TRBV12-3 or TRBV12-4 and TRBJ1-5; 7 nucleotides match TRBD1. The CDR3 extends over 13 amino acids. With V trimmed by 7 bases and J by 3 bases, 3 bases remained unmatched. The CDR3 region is CASKGGSNQPQHF. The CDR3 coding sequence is TGTGCCAGCAAAGGGGGCTCCAATCAGCCCCAGCATTTT.

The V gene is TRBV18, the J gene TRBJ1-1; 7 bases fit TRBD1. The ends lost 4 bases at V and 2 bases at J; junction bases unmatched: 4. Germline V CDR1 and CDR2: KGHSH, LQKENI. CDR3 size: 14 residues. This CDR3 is CASSLQGKNTEAFF. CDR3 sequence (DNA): TGTGCCAGCTCACTACAGGGGAAAAACACTGAAGCTTTCTTT.

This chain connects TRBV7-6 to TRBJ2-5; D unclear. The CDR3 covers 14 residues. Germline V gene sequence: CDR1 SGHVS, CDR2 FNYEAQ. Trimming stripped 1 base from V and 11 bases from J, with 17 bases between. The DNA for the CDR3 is TGTGCCAGCAGCTTAGGGGCTCGGCTGTTTGAGCAGTACTTC. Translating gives CASSLGARLFEQYF.

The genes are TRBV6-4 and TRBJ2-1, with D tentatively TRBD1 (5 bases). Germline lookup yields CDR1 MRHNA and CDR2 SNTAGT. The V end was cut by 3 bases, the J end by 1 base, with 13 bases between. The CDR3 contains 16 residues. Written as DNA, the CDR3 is TGTGCCAGCAGTGAGACAGCCCTTAGTTCCTACAATGAGCAGTTCTTC. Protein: CASSETALSSYNEQFF.

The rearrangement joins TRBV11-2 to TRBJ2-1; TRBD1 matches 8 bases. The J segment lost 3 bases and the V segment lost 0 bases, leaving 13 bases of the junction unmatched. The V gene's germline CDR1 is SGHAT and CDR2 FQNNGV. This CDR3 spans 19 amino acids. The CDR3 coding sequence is TGTGCCAGCAGCTTAGATCCAGGGGTTCAGGGGGCAGTCTACAATGAGCAGTTCTTC. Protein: CASSLDPGVQGAVYNEQFF.

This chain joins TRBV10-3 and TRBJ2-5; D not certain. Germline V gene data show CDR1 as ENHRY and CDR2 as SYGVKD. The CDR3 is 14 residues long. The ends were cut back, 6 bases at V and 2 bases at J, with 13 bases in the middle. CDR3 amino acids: CAIREPGTQETQYF. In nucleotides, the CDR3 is TGTGCCATCAGGGAGCCCGGTACACAAGAGACCCAGTACTTC.

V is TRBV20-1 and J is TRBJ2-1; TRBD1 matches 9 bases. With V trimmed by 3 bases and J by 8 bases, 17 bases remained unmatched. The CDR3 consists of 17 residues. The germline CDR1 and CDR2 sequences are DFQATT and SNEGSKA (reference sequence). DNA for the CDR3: TGCAGTGCTAGGTCCCTACCTGACAGGGGGGATAGGGATGAGCAGTTCTTC. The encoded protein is CSARSLPDRGDRDEQFF.

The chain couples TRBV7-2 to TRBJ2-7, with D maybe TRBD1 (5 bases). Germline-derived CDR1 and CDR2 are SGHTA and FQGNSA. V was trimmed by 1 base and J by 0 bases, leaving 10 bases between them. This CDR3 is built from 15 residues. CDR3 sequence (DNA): TGTGCCAGCAGCTTAGGGTCGACAGCCTCCTACGAGCAGTACTTC. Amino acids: CASSLGSTASYEQYF. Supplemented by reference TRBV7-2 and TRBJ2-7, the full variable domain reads GAGVSQSPSNKVTEKGKDVELRCDPISGHTALYWYRQSLGQGLEFLIYFQGNSAPDKSGLPSDRFSAERTGGSVSTLTIQRTQQEDSAVYLCASSLGSTASYEQYFGPGTRLTVT.

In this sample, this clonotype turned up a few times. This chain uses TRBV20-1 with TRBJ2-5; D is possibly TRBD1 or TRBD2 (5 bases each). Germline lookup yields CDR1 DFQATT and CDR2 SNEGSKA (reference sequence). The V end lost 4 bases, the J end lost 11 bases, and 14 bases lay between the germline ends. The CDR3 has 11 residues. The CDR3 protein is CSATRGGEQYF. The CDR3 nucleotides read TGCAGTGCTACTAGGGGTGGGGAGCAGTACTTC.

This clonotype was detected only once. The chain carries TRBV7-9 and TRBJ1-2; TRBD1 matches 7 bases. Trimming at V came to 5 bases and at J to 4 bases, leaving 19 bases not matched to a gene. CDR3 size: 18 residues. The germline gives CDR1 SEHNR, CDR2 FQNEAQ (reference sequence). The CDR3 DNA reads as TGTGCCAGCAGCCTAGTGGGGCGTCCCGGGACAGAGAGCTATGGCTACACCTTC. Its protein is CASSLVGRPGTESYGYTF.

CDR3 sequence: CASSHGTGLNQPQHF. As DNA, the CDR3 is TGTGCCAGCAGCCATGGGACAGGGCTCAATCAGCCCCAGCATTTT. The chain couples TRBV9 to TRBJ1-5, with 9 nucleotides matching TRBD1. The V segment lost 4 bases and the J segment 3 bases; nucleotides outside the gene matches: 5. The CDR3 has 15 residues. Germline V gives CDR1 SGDLS, CDR2 YYNGEE.

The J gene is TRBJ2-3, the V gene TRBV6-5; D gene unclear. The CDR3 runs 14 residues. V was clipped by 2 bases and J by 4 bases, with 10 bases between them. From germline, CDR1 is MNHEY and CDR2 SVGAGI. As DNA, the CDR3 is TGTGCCAGCAGTTACGGGGTGCTCGCAGATACGCAGTATTTT. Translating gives CASSYGVLADTQYF.

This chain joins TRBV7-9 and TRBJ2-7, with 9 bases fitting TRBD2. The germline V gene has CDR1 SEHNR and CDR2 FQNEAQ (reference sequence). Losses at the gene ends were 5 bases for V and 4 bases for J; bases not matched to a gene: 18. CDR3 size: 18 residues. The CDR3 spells CASSPSVMGSGGPYEQYF. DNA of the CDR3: TGTGCCAGCAGCCCCAGTGTAATGGGTAGCGGGGGCCCATACGAGCAGTACTTC.

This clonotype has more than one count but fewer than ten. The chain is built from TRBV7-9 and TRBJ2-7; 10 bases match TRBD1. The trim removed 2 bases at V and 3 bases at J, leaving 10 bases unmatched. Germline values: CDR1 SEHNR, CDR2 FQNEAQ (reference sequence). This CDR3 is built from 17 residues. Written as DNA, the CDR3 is TGTGCCAGCAGCTTACTGACAGGGGGCGCGAGGGACTACGAGCAGTACTTC. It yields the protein CASSLLTGGARDYEQYF.

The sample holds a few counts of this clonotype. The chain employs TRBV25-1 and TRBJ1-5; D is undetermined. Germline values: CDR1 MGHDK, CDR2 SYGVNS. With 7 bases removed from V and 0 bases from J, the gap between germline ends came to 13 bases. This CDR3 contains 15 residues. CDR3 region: CASTLAGPSNQPQHF. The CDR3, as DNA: TGTGCCAGCACTCTGGCCGGTCCTAGCAATCAGCCCCAGCATTTT.

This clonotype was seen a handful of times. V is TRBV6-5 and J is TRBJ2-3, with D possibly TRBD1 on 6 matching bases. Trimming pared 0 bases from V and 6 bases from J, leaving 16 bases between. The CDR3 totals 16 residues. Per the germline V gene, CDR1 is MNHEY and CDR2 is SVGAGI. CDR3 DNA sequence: TGTGCCAGCAGTTACTCGAGGCCAGGGGTCAACGATACGCAGTATTTT. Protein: CASSYSRPGVNDTQYF.

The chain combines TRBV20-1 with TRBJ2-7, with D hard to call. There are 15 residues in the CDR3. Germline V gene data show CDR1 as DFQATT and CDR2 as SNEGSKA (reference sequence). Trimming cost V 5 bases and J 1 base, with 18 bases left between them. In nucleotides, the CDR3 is TGCAGTGCTCGGGCTGGGGTAAGCAGGTCCTACGAGCAGTACTTC. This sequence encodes CSARAGVSRSYEQYF.

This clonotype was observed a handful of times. The CDR3 loop reads CSARVASGGADEQYF. In DNA, the CDR3 is TGCAGTGCTAGAGTGGCTAGCGGGGGGGCCGACGAGCAGTACTTC. The rearrangement uses TRBV20-1 and TRBJ2-7, with 12 bases matching TRBD2. The CDR3 runs 15 residues. Germline assignment: CDR1 DFQATT and CDR2 SNEGSKA (reference sequence). The V segment lost 1 base and the J segment 5 bases; nucleotides outside the gene matches: 6.

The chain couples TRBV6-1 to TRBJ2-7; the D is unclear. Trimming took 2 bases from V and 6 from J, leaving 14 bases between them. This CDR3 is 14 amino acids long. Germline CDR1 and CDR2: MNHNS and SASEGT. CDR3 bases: TGTGCCAGCAGTGAAAGGATCCTCCGTAGCGAGCAGTACTTC. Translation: CASSERILRSEQYF.

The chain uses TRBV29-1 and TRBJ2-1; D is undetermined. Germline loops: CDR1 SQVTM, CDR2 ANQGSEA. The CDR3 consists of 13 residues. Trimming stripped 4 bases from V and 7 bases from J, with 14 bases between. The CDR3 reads CSVAGLQKNEQFF. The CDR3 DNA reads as TGCAGCGTTGCAGGCCTCCAGAAAAATGAGCAGTTCTTC.